The clone carrying this T cell receptor beta chain turned up a few times. These data originate in a study of blood T cell repertoires in COVID-19. Clones were read by immunoSEQ multiplex PCR, and TCRdb kept only the in-frame ones, dropping some. The sample records approximately 250,000 clones, less than 90% being singletons. Germline V CDR1 and CDR2: KGHSH, LQKENI. V lost 3 bases and J lost 2; bases outside the gene matches: 8. The CDR3 is 16 amino acids. The sample comprised peripheral blood. The chain joins TRBV18 to TRBJ2-7; TRBD2 agrees at 9 bases. The sequence was obtained from a man between 60 and 70 years old who had recovered from COVID-19. As DNA, the CDR3 is TGTGCCAGCTCACCGAGTAGCGGGAGTAGGACCTACGAGCAGTACTTC. This encodes CASSPSSGSRTYEQYF. The whole variable domain, filled in from reference TRBV18 and TRBJ2-7, reads NAGVMQNPRHLVRRRGQEARLRCSPMKGHSHVYWYRQLPEEGLKFMVYLQKENIIDESGMPKERFSAEFPKEGPSILRIQQVVRGDSAAYFCASSPSSGSRTYEQYFGPGTRLTVT.